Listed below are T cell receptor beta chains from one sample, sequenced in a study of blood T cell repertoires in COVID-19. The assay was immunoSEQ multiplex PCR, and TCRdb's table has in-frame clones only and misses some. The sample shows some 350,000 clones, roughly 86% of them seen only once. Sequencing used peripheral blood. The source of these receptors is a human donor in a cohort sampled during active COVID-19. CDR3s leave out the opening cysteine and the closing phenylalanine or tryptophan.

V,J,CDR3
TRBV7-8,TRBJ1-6,ASSLIGAGGFYNSPLH
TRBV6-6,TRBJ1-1,ASSYAGRGTEAF
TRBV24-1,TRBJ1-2,ATSDDRGYGYT
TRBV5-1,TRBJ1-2,ASSLDGQDFNYGYT
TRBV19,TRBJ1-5,ASSIEAGLKPQH
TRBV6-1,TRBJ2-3,ASSEMEAGGPTDTQY
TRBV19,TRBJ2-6,ASSVTGGAISGANVLT
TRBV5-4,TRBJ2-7,ASSLPSGREQY
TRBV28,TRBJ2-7,ASSGTGYSYEQY
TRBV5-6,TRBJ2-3,ASRLTGVGSDTQY
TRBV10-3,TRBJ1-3,AIRPGQGASGNTIY
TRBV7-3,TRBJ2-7,ASSRGTVEQY
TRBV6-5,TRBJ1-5,ASSYGSGQPQH
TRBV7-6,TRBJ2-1,ASSLIGGGNLAGTSRNEQF
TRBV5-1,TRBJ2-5,ASSSGASGSVWLETQY
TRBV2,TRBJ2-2,ASRGTSGGRGTGELF
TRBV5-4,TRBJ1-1,ASSLDPGLRAF
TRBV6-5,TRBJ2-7,ASSYYYDRGSDEQY
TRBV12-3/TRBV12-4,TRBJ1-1,ASSRGQNTEAF
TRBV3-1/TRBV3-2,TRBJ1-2,ASSQGVVYGYT